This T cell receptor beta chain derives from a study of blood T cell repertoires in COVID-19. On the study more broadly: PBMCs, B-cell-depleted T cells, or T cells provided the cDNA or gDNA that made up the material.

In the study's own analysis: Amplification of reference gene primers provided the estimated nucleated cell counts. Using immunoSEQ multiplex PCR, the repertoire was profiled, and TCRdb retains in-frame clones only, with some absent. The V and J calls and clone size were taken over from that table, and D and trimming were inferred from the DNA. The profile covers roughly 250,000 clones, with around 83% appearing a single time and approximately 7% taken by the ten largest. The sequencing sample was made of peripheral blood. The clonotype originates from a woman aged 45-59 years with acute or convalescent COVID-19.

CDR3 nucleotide sequence: TGTGCCAGCAAGAACAGGGGGAGTGACTATGGCTACACCTTC. Translation gives CASKNRGSDYGYTF. V usage is TRBV2 and J usage is TRBJ1-2, with 8 bases aligning to TRBD1. This CDR3 has 14 amino acids. The J segment lost 3 bases and the V segment lost 7 bases, leaving 7 bases of the junction unmatched. Germline V gene sequence: CDR1 SNHLY, CDR2 FYNNEI.